This TCR beta chain comes out of a study of blood T cell repertoires in COVID-19. As handled by the study authors: From reference gene primer amplification, estimates of nucleated cell counts were derived. Only in-frame clones appear in the TCRdb table, and some are missing; sequencing was by immunoSEQ multiplex PCR. The V and J calls and the clone size are those of that table, but D and trimming were determined from the DNA. Of under 150,000 clones in the sample, under 85% were seen once. All enrollees were about 18 to 89 years old and from around 25 US areas. Participant-given clinical history determined each cohort assignment. The V gene's germline CDR1 is PRHDT and CDR2 FYEKMQ (reference sequence). Trimming left V 5 bases short and J 0 bases short, with 13 bases between. The CDR3 extends over 15 amino acids.

The chain joins TRBV13 to TRBJ1-2; D perhaps matches TRBD1 (6 bases). Sample: PBMCs or T cells enriched from blood (not recorded which). This receptor was identified in a man aged 30 to 39 who had recovered from COVID-19. The CDR3: CASSPGTPTNYGYTF. In DNA, the CDR3 is TGTGCCAGCAGCCCGGGGACACCGACTAACTATGGCTACACCTTC.